This T cell receptor beta chain derives from a study of response to subunit inactivated influenza vaccine. TCRdb itself ran the RT-PCR reads through MiXCR, one entry per CDR3 protein. Of around 570,000 distinct CDR3 sequences listed, 11% are singletons. Germline-derived CDR1 and CDR2 are ENHRY and SYGVKD. CDR3 length: 13 residues. The ends lost 2 bases at V and 7 bases at J; junction bases unmatched: 4. Another study also made use of these data, one on T cells expressing NK-cell markers. That work contributes: TCR beta cDNA was made by 5'RACE template switching with UMIs.

This specimen consisted of PBMCs from blood, obtained on the day of vaccination. V and J are TRBV10-3 and TRBJ1-1, with TRBD1 matching 7 bases. This clonotype was obtained from a man aged 50 to 59 who received an inactivated influenza vaccine. The DNA of the CDR3 is TGTGCCATCAGTGAGGGGCGGGACAGTGAAGCTTTCTTT. This encodes CAISEGRDSEAFF.